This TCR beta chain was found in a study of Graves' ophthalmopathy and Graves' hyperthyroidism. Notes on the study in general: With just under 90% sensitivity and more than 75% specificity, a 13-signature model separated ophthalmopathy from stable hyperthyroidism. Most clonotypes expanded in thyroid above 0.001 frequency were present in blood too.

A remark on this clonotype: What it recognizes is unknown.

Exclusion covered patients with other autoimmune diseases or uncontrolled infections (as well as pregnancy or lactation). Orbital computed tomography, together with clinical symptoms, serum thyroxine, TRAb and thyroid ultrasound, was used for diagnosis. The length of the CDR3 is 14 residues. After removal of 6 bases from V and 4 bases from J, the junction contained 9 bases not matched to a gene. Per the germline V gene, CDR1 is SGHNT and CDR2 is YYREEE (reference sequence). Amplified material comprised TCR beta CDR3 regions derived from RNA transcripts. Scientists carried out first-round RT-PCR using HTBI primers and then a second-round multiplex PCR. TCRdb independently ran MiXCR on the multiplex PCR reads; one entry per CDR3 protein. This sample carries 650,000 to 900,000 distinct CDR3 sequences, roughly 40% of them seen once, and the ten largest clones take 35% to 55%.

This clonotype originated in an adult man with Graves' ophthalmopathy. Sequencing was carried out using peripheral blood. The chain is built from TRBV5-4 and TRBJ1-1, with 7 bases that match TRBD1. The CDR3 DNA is TGTGCCAGCACCCTTACAGGGGTGTCCACTGAAGCTTTCTTT. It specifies CASTLTGVSTEAFF.